These T cell receptor beta chains were read from a single sample in a study of blood T cells in healthy people across ages. Via MiXCR, TCRdb re-called the 5' RACE reads, giving one row per CDR3 protein. The sample has over a million distinct CDR3 sequences, 59% seen once. Sequenced input: blood. Source of these receptors: a man aged 18 to 30 in good health. Both conserved end residues are part of each CDR3. D genes are given only for firm matches. Size is omitted from some rows. Given values are once, few, many or a class for expanded clones.

j_call d_call v_call clone_size cdr3_nt cdr3_aa
TRBJ1-2 TRBD1 TRBV12-3/TRBV12-4 NA TGTGCCAGCAGCCCACAGGGGATGAATGGCTACACCTTC CASSPQGMNGYTF
TRBJ1-2 TRBD1 TRBV7-9 NA TGTGCCAGCAGCTCCACACGGACAGGAGATGGCTACACCTTC CASSSTRTGDGYTF
TRBJ2-2 NA TRBV28 NA TGTGCCAGCAGTTGGGAACCGGGACGTATAAGCACCGGGGAGCTGTTTTTT CASSWEPGRISTGELFF
TRBJ1-2 TRBD1 TRBV12-3/TRBV12-4 NA TGTGCCAGCAGTACTACGGACAGGATCTCCAATGGCTACACCTTC CASSTTDRISNGYTF
TRBJ2-5 TRBD2 TRBV7-2 NA TGTGCCAGCAGCTTAGCTAGCGGGGGGTTAGAGACCCAGTACTTC CASSLASGGLETQYF
TRBJ1-2 TRBD1 TRBV2 NA TGTGCCAGCAGGGACAGGGTCTATGGCTACACCTTC CASRDRVYGYTF
TRBJ1-2 NA TRBV12-3/TRBV12-4 few TGTGCCAGCAGTCTTCAGGGGAGCTATGGCTACACCTTC CASSLQGSYGYTF
TRBJ2-7 NA TRBV28 NA TGTGCCAGCGATTGGGGGGACGAGCAGTACTTC CASDWGDEQYF
TRBJ2-5 TRBD2 TRBV10-3 NA TGTGCCAGCGCTCTTCCTCCTAGCGGAGGAGGGATGGAGACCCAGTACTTC CASALPPSGGGMETQYF
TRBJ1-2 NA TRBV27 many TGTGCCAGCAGTCCGACAGGTTACTATGGCTACACCTTC CASSPTGYYGYTF
TRBJ1-3 NA TRBV29-1 NA TGCAGCGTTGGGCACAGCGGGGCTGGAAACACCATATATTTT CSVGHSGAGNTIYF
TRBJ2-7 NA TRBV27 few TGTGCCACCCATGATGGGGGGAGCTACGAGCAGTACTTC CATHDGGSYEQYF
TRBJ1-1 NA TRBV20-1 NA TGCAGTGCTAGAGATCAAGGGCCGAGCACTGAAGCTTTCTTT CSARDQGPSTEAFF
TRBJ1-4 TRBD1 TRBV20-1 NA TGCAGTGCTAGAGAATACCCGGGACAGAACGATAATGAAAAACTGTTTTTT CSAREYPGQNDNEKLFF
TRBJ2-5 TRBD2 TRBV2 NA TGTGCCAAGACTAGCGGGCCAGAGACCCAGTACTTC CAKTSGPETQYF
TRBJ2-7 NA TRBV5-1 few TGCGCCAGCAGTTTTAACGACAGAGACTCCTACGAGCAGTACTTC CASSFNDRDSYEQYF
TRBJ2-7 TRBD2 TRBV29-1 NA TGCAGCGTCGGACTAGCGGGAGGGTACGAGCAGTACTTC CSVGLAGGYEQYF
TRBJ2-7 NA TRBV27 few TGTGCCAGCAGTGCAGATGCCTACGAGCAGTACTTC CASSADAYEQYF
TRBJ2-3 TRBD1 TRBV9 NA TGTGCCAGCAGCGTAGTTGGGCAGGGGGATGCGGATACGCAGTATTTT CASSVVGQGDADTQYF
TRBJ2-1 NA TRBV4-1 NA TGCGCCAGCAGCCAAGAGCAGGGCGATGAGCAGTTCTTC CASSQEQGDEQFF
TRBJ2-7 NA TRBV10-3 many TGTGCCATCAGTGAGTCGGGAGAGCAGTACTTC CAISESGEQYF
TRBJ2-6 NA TRBV5-1 NA TGCGCCAGCAGTCTGGAGGGTGGTGGGACCAACGTCCTGACTTTC CASSLEGGGTNVLTF
TRBJ2-3 TRBD1 TRBV29-1 NA TGCAGCGTTGAAGTGGGACAGGGCACGGATACGCAGTATTTT CSVEVGQGTDTQYF
TRBJ2-1 NA TRBV20-1 few TGCAGTGCTAGACGGGGGCCTTACTCCTACAATGAGCAGTTCTTC CSARRGPYSYNEQFF
TRBJ1-1 NA TRBV27 NA TGTGCCAGCAGTTTTGTCGGTGGTGAAGCTTTCTTT CASSFVGGEAFF
TRBJ2-1 NA TRBV7-9 NA TGTGCCAGCAAGGCCGAACTAGGATGGGAGTTCTTC CASKAELGWEFF
TRBJ2-7 NA TRBV28 NA TGTGCCAGCATAGGCCACTACGAGCAGTACTTC CASIGHYEQYF
TRBJ2-3 TRBD1 TRBV9 once TGTGCCAGCAGCGTGGGGGGACAGGGGTTCACAGATACGCAGTATTTT CASSVGGQGFTDTQYF
TRBJ2-1 TRBD2 TRBV27 NA TGTGCCAGCACCGTAGGGGGAGCGGGGGACTACAATGAGCAGTTCTTC CASTVGGAGDYNEQFF
TRBJ2-1 TRBD2 TRBV2 NA TGTGCCAGCAGTGATCGCCTAGCGGGAGGTATTGACAATGAGCAGTTCTTC CASSDRLAGGIDNEQFF
TRBJ2-7 NA TRBV12-3/TRBV12-4 few TGTGCCAGCAGCCTCGGTCGAGTGGGGCGCGTATCCTACGAGCAGTACTTC CASSLGRVGRVSYEQYF
TRBJ1-2 NA TRBV11-2 few TGTGCCAGCAGCTTATGGCGGTCAAAGGGGGGCATAAAATCCCCGCTCTATGGCTACACCTTC CASSLWRSKGGIKSPLYGYTF
TRBJ2-1 TRBD1 TRBV5-1 NA TGCGCCAGCAGCCTGACAGGGGCGGCCTACAATGAGCAGTTCTTC CASSLTGAAYNEQFF
TRBJ2-3 NA TRBV6-4 NA TGTGCCAGCAGTGAGATGGGGGCGACCACAGATACGCAGTATTTT CASSEMGATTDTQYF
TRBJ1-6 NA TRBV6-6 few TGTGCCAGCAGTTACTCCCCGAGGGATAATTCACCCCTCCACTTT CASSYSPRDNSPLHF
TRBJ2-3 TRBD1 TRBV4-1 NA TGCGCCAGCAGCCCTGGACAGGGGGGCGATACGCAGTATTTT CASSPGQGGDTQYF
TRBJ2-3 NA TRBV6-2/TRBV6-3 NA TGTGCCAGCAGTCCCGATATCGGGGGAGTGGGCACAGATACGCAGTATTTT CASSPDIGGVGTDTQYF
TRBJ1-2 TRBD1 TRBV5-1 NA TGCGCCAGCAGCTTGGCAGGGACAGCTCAGGAGGGCTACACCTTC CASSLAGTAQEGYTF
TRBJ2-2 NA TRBV6-5 NA TGTGCCAGCAGTTACTCTACGGAGGGCACCGGGGAGCTGTTTTTT CASSYSTEGTGELFF
TRBJ2-7 NA TRBV27 NA TGTGCCAGCAGTTTCAACCGGGACTCCACCGGGGAGCAGTACTTC CASSFNRDSTGEQYF
TRBJ2-6 NA TRBV10-3 few TGTGCCATCGCCGGCTCTGGGGCCAACGTCCTGACTTTC CAIAGSGANVLTF